These T cell receptor beta chains were read from a single sample in a study of blood T cells in healthy people across ages. TCRdb ran MiXCR on the 5' RACE reads and lists one entry per CDR3 protein. Among 850,000 to 1,300,000 distinct CDR3 sequences, under 45% were seen once, and the ten largest hold about 20%. The sequenced material came from blood. All receptors derive from a woman aged 55-69 years in good health. CDR3s include the opening cysteine and the closing phenylalanine or tryptophan. The order of the fields is CDR3 protein, CDR3 DNA, D gene, J gene, clone size, V gene. A D gene is named only where the DNA matches it firmly. Only part of the rows carry a size: once, few, many, or a class if the clone is expanded.

CASSLGRRTDFSYEQYF TGTGCCAGCAGCTTAGGGAGGCGGACAGACTTCTCCTACGAGCAGTACTTC . TRBJ2-7 . TRBV7-6
CASSKKSSRDCTQYF TGTGCCAGCAGCAAAAAAAGTAGCAGGGACTGTACGCAGTATTTT . TRBJ2-3 . TRBV21-1
CASRQTGPNEKLFF TGTGCCAGCAGACAGACAGGACCTAATGAAAAACTGTTTTTT . TRBJ1-4 once TRBV27
CSARPPGQGLTKNIQYF TGCAGTGCTCGCCCCCCTGGACAGGGGTTAACCAAAAACATTCAGTACTTC TRBD1 TRBJ2-4 few TRBV20-1
CASSATESYEQYF TGTGCCAGCAGCGCGACAGAGTCCTACGAGCAGTACTTC . TRBJ2-7 . TRBV7-9
CASSDSLGTYEQYF TGTGCCAGCAGTGATTCCCTTGGGACCTACGAGCAGTACTTC . TRBJ2-7 many TRBV6-2/TRBV6-3
CSASRKTNTEAFF TGCAGTGCTAGTCGGAAGACGAACACTGAAGCTTTCTTT . TRBJ1-1 . TRBV20-1
CASTGGVSYNEQFF TGTGCCAGTACTGGTGGGGTCTCCTACAATGAGCAGTTCTTC . TRBJ2-1 . TRBV19
CASRKTHLKGTSTDTQYF TGTGCCAGCAGAAAGACCCATCTCAAGGGAACGAGCACAGATACGCAGTATTTT . TRBJ2-3 . TRBV2
CASSKLGTGAYEQYF TGTGCCAGCAGTAAGCTCGGGACAGGAGCCTACGAGCAGTACTTC TRBD1 TRBJ2-7 . TRBV9
CSARGGYSGSSYNEQFF TGCAGTGCTAGAGGAGGGTATAGTGGAAGCTCCTACAATGAGCAGTTCTTC . TRBJ2-1 few TRBV20-1
CASFRGSEQFF TGTGCCAGCTTTAGGGGGAGTGAGCAGTTCTTC . TRBJ2-1 many TRBV6-6
CASNPTGTEKLFF TGTGCCAGCAACCCAACAGGGACTGAAAAACTGTTTTTT . TRBJ1-4 . TRBV12-3/TRBV12-4
CASSLVRGQGASNYGYTF TGTGCCAGCAGCTTAGTGCGGGGACAGGGGGCGTCTAACTATGGCTACACCTTC TRBD1 TRBJ1-2 . TRBV7-8
CSVAGTGDNEQYF TGCAGCGTGGCCGGGACAGGGGACAATGAGCAGTACTTC TRBD1 TRBJ2-5 . TRBV29-1
CSARETGTGHREQFF TGCAGTGCTAGAGAGACCGGGACAGGGCATCGTGAGCAGTTCTTC TRBD1 TRBJ2-1 . TRBV20-1
CASSYGTGSEYF TGTGCCAGCAGTTACGGGACTGGCTCGGAGTACTTC . TRBJ2-5 . TRBV6-5
CASGIAGGSYEQYF TGTGCCAGCGGGATAGCGGGGGGGTCCTACGAGCAGTACTTC TRBD2 TRBJ2-7 few TRBV6-5
CASSQALGQNYGYTF TGTGCCAGCAGCCAAGCCCTGGGACAGAACTATGGCTACACCTTC TRBD1 TRBJ1-2 . TRBV3-1
CSVQNRVQYNEQFF TGCAGCGTTCAAAACAGGGTCCAGTACAATGAGCAGTTCTTC . TRBJ2-1 . TRBV29-1